The 22 T cell receptor beta chains reported below all come from one sample, sequenced in a study of cytomegalovirus exposure and HLA in healthy donors. The PCR used 60 Vbeta and 13 Jbeta primers. Clones were sequenced by immunoSEQ multiplex PCR, and TCRdb holds only the in-frame ones, with some missing. Of some 120,000 clones listed, 82% were seen once; the top ten hold 11%. The sequenced sample consisted of PBMCs. All receptors come from a male donor in good health and CMV-seropositive.

The chain uses TRBV27 and TRBJ2-5, with TRBD1 matching 7 bases. Germline values: CDR1 MNHEY, CDR2 SMNVEV (reference sequence). V lost 5 bases and J lost 7; bases outside the gene matches: 7. The CDR3 consists of 13 residues. Written as DNA, the CDR3 is TGTGCCAGCAGTACGACAGGGCCTGGGACCCAGTACTTC. It encodes CASSTTGPGTQYF.

This clone was observed a single time. The rearrangement uses TRBV19 and TRBJ2-3; TRBD1 matches at 8 bases. V shed 4 bases and J 3 bases; nucleotides not matched to a gene: 6. This CDR3 region has 15 residues. CDR1 and CDR2 from the germline V gene are LNHDA and SQIVND (reference sequence). The CDR3 bases are TGTGCCAGTAGTACTGGACAGGGTAGGACAGATACGCAGTATTTT. Its translation: CASSTGQGRTDTQYF.

This chain links TRBV28 with TRBJ1-5; D gene ambiguous. V lost 5 bases and J 5 bases, leaving 10 bases between the germline ends. CDR3 size: 13 residues. Germline values: CDR1 MDHEN, CDR2 SYDVKM. This CDR3 reads CASSHAGDQPQHF. Here the CDR3 DNA reads TGTGCCAGCAGTCATGCCGGGGATCAGCCCCAGCATTTT.

This chain connects TRBV5-1 to TRBJ2-7; 8 bases fit TRBD2. Unmatched junction bases numbered 11, after V lost 4 bases and J lost 5 bases. The germline gives CDR1 SGHRS, CDR2 YFSETQ. The CDR3 is 15 residues long. The CDR3 loop is CASSLSLAGLDEQYF. DNA for the CDR3: TGCGCCAGCAGCCTATCCCTAGCGGGTCTCGACGAGCAGTACTTC. The full variable domain, rest sourced from reference TRBV5-1 and TRBJ2-7, is KAGVTQTPRYLIKTRGQQVTLSCSPISGHRSVSWYQQTPGQGLQFLFEYFSETQRNKGNFPGRFSGRQFSNSRSEMNVSTLELGDSALYLCASSLSLAGLDEQYFGPGTRLTVT.

The chain joins TRBV30 to TRBJ2-7; TRBD1 aligns across 12 bases. With V trimmed by 4 bases and J by 12 bases, 10 bases remained unmatched. The CDR3 spans 13 residues. Germline CDR1 and CDR2: GTSNPN and SVGIG (reference sequence). The CDR3 here is CAWIPGQGAFGYF. The CDR3 coding sequence is TGTGCCTGGATCCCGGGACAGGGGGCGTTTGGGTACTTC.

This chain joins TRBV11-2 and TRBJ1-2, with D possibly matching TRBD1 (5 bases). Trimming pared 0 bases from V and 1 base from J, leaving 12 bases between. The CDR3 is 16 amino acids. The germline V gene has CDR1 SGHAT and CDR2 FQNNGV. This CDR3 is CASSLDRGGDNYGYTF. CDR3 nucleotides: TGTGCCAGCAGCTTAGATCGGGGAGGGGATAACTATGGCTACACCTTC. Full variable domain (outside the CDR3, taken from reference TRBV11-2 and TRBJ1-2): EAGVAQSPRYKIIEKRQSVAFWCNPISGHATLYWYQQILGQGPKLLIQFQNNGVVDDSQLPKDRFSAERLKGVDSTLKIQPAKLEDSAVYLCASSLDRGGDNYGYTFGSGTRLTVV.

The chain couples TRBV28 to TRBJ2-7; perhaps TRBD1 as D (6 bases). V gave up 5 bases and J gave up 0 bases, with 20 bases separating them. The CDR3 has 17 residues. Germline V gives CDR1 MDHEN, CDR2 SYDVKM. This CDR3 reads CASSATPGTKPSYEQYF. The CDR3 bases are TGTGCCAGCAGTGCCACACCCGGGACAAAACCCTCCTACGAGCAGTACTTC.

V gene TRBV7-2 combines with J gene TRBJ2-1; D remains unclear. The CDR3 runs 13 residues. CDR1 SGHTA and CDR2 FQGNSA come from the germline V gene. V was trimmed by 5 bases and J by 9 bases, leaving 14 bases between them. Written as DNA, the CDR3 is TGTGCCAGCAGCACCCTAAGCACTCGTGAGCAGTTCTTC. Protein product: CASSTLSTREQFF. Based on the CDR3 plus reference TRBV7-2 and TRBJ2-1, the full variable domain is GAGVSQSPSNKVTEKGKDVELRCDPISGHTALYWYRQSLGQGLEFLIYFQGNSAPDKSGLPSDRFSAERTGGSVSTLTIQRTQQEDSAVYLCASSTLSTREQFFGPGTRLTVL.

V and J are TRBV5-8 and TRBJ2-7; D unresolved. The CDR3 runs 13 residues. Germline V gene lookup returns CDR1 SGHTS and CDR2 YDEGEE. Trimming left V 4 bases short and J 2 bases short, with 10 bases between. The DNA for the CDR3 is TGTGCCAGCAGCCCCCAAGCTCCCTACGAGCAGTACTTC. Translation gives CASSPQAPYEQYF.

Turning to this clone: Germline is not matched at one junction end, which may reflect a read error. The J gene is TRBJ1-3, the V gene TRBV4-3, with TRBD1 matching over 8 bases. CDR3 length equals 17 residues. In germline, CDR1 is LGHNA, CDR2 YSLEER. This CDR3 is CASSQDLTGELGNTMYF. In DNA, the CDR3 is TGCGCCAGCAGCCAAGATCTGACAGGGGAGCTCGGAAACACCATGTATTTT.

The rearrangement joins TRBV18 to TRBJ2-7; the match to TRBD1 covers 11 bases. The CDR3 runs 18 residues. The V and J ends lost 6 bases and 1 base, in that order; junction bases with no gene match: 14. The V gene's germline CDR1 is KGHSH and CDR2 LQKENI. The CDR3 reads CASSTLIGGTGGSYEQYF. The CDR3 region has the DNA TGTGCCAGCTCGACTCTTATCGGTGGGACAGGGGGATCCTACGAGCAGTACTTC.

The chain is built from TRBV11-2 and TRBJ2-7, with TRBD1 identical over 10 bases. This CDR3 comprises 17 residues. CDR1 and CDR2 (germline): SGHAT, FQNNGV. With 1 base clipped from V and 3 bases from J, the junction kept 9 bases outside the gene matches. The DNA of the CDR3 is TGTGCCAGCAGCTTAGGCACCGGGACAGGGGTGTTCTACGAGCAGTACTTC. Its protein product is CASSLGTGTGVFYEQYF.

V and J are TRBV28 and TRBJ2-5; a possible D gene is TRBD2 (6 bases). TRBJ2-7 explains the end of the DNA better; the J call may be wrong. CDR1 MDHEN and CDR2 SYDVKM come from the germline V gene. The CDR3 contains 13 residues. The CDR3 DNA follows: TGTGCCAGCAGTTTAGCAGGGAGGCGCGAGCAGTACTTC. This translates into CASSLAGRREQYF.

The gene calls are TRBV18 and TRBJ2-3, with D possibly being TRBD2 (5 bases). CDR1 and CDR2 (germline): KGHSH, LQKENI. This CDR3 is 21 amino acids long. The V end lost 2 bases, the J end lost 4 bases, and 31 bases lay between the germline ends. The CDR3 DNA follows: TGTGCCAGCTCACCAGTCATGAAAGTAAGTGCGGGCCCGAAAGGAGCAGATACGCAGTATTTT. As protein: CASSPVMKVSAGPKGADTQYF.

This clone was seen once. This rearrangement joins TRBV7-9 to TRBJ2-3, with 7 bases identical to TRBD1. This CDR3 region has 14 residues. After removal of 5 bases from V and 1 base from J, the junction contained 3 bases not matched to a gene. Germline V gene lookup returns CDR1 SEHNR and CDR2 FQNEAQ (reference sequence). CDR3 DNA: TGTGCCAGCAGCGTCACAGGGGGCACAGATACGCAGTATTTT. Residues: CASSVTGGTDTQYF.

The genes are TRBV19 and TRBJ2-1, with TRBD1 as a possible D gene (6 bases). The CDR3 is made up of 13 amino acids. Germline-derived CDR1 and CDR2 are LNHDA and SQIVND (reference sequence). The germline V and J ends were trimmed by 9 bases and 0 bases, with 9 bases remaining between them. CDR3 in amino acids: CASGQSSYNEQFF. As DNA, the CDR3 is TGTGCCAGCGGACAGAGCTCCTACAATGAGCAGTTCTTC.

V is TRBV5-5 and J is TRBJ1-1, with D possibly being TRBD1 (6 bases). The germline V gene has CDR1 SGHKS and CDR2 YYEKEE (reference sequence). The germline V and J ends were trimmed by 1 base and 0 bases, with 10 bases remaining between them. The CDR3 spans 15 residues. The CDR3 DNA is TGTGCCAGCAGCTTGCCAGGGGTCCTGAACACTGAAGCTTTCTTT. It encodes CASSLPGVLNTEAFF.

The chain combines TRBV6-5 with TRBJ1-6; D call uncertain. V lost 2 bases, J lost 6 bases, and 11 bases lay in between. Germline V gene lookup returns CDR1 MNHEY and CDR2 SVGAGI. This CDR3 has 15 amino acids. CDR3 coding DNA: TGTGCCAGCAGTTACACTACACCGGGTAATTCACCCCTCCACTTT. It codes for CASSYTTPGNSPLHF.

The gene calls are TRBV27 and TRBJ2-5; no definite D call. Trimming cost V 4 bases and J 1 base, with 22 bases left between them. Germline assignment: CDR1 MNHEY and CDR2 SMNVEV (reference sequence). CDR3 size: 18 residues. The CDR3 is CASSSQLRASGFQETQYF. The CDR3 DNA reads as TGTGCCAGCAGTTCACAGCTTCGTGCTTCCGGATTCCAAGAGACCCAGTACTTC.

The V and J genes are TRBV28 and TRBJ2-7; possible D gene TRBD2, 7 bases. The CDR3 is 14 residues long. Trimming cost V 10 bases and J 2 bases, with 18 bases left between them. The germline gives CDR1 MDHEN, CDR2 SYDVKM. The CDR3 DNA reads as TGTGCCACCACGAGGGGGGGAGCAACCTACGAGCAGTACTTC. Amino acid sequence: CATTRGGATYEQYF.

The chain employs TRBV19 and TRBJ1-5; D may be TRBD1 (5 bases). The CDR3 runs to 14 residues. Trimming took 4 bases from V and 5 from J, leaving 12 bases between them. CDR1 LNHDA and CDR2 SQIVND come from the germline V gene (reference sequence). The CDR3 DNA follows: TGTGCCAGTAGTACATGGGGCGGGGATCAGCCCCAGCATTTT. Amino acids: CASSTWGGDQPQHF.

V and J are TRBV4-2 and TRBJ1-4, with TRBD1 as a possible D gene (5 bases). V dropped 3 bases and J dropped 6 bases, with 11 bases sitting between them. The CDR3 is made up of 14 amino acids. CDR1 and CDR2 (germline): LGHNA, YNFKEQ. The CDR3: CASSHRQQDEKLFF. The CDR3 DNA follows: TGTGCCAGCAGCCACCGACAGCAGGATGAAAAACTGTTTTTT.